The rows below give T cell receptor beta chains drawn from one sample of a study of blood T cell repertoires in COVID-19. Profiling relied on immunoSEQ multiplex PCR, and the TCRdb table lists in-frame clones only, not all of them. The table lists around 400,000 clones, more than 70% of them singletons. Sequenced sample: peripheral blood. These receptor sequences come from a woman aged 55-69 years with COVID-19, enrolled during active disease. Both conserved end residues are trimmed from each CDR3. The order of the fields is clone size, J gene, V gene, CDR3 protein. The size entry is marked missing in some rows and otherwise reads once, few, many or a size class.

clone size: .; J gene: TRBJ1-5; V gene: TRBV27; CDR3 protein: ASSLRGYQPQH
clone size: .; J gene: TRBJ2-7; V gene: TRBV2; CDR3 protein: ASSDYGGVPYEQY
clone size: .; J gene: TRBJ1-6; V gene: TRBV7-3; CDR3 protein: ASSLTGSSYNSPLH
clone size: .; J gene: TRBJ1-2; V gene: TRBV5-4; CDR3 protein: ASSRDSTGGYT
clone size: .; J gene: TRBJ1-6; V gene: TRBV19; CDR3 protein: ASTQNPPQGGEPLH
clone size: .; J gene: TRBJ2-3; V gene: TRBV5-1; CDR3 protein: ASSHGQGRDTQY
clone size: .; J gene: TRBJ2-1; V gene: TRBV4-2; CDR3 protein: ASSQVRGGLYNEQF
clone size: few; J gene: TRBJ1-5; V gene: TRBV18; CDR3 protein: ASSPPGGSQPQH
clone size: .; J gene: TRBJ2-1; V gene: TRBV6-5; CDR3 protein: ASSFTGNEQF
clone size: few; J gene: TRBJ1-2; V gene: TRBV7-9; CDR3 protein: ASSSWTGGRGYT
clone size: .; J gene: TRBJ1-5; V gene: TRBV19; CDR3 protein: ASRRGGNQPQH
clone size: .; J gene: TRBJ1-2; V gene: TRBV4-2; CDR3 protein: ASSQSFGDGYT
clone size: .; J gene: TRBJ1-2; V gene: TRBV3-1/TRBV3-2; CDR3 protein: ASSQGRQDYGYT
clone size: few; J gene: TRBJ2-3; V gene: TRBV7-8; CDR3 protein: ASSLNRDTQY
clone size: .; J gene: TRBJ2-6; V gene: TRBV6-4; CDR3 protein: ASSRGDSGANVLT